These 18 T cell receptor beta chains originate from one sample sequenced in a study of blood T cell repertoires in COVID-19. Measured with immunoSEQ multiplex PCR; TCRdb has only the in-frame clones, and not every one. The sample has some 180,000 clones, approximately 79% seen once; the top ten hold 4% to 6.5%. The sample taken for sequencing was PBMCs or T cells enriched from blood (not recorded which). These receptor sequences come from a woman aged 55-70 years with acute COVID-19.

This clone was picked up a small number of times. Germline and junction disagree at one end, which may indicate a read error. The gene calls are TRBV6-1 and TRBJ1-2; weak D call: TRBD1 (5 bases). CDR3 size: 11 residues. CDR1 and CDR2 from the germline V gene are MNHNS and SASEGT. The CDR3 loop is CASSLDRPPSF. The CDR3 nucleotides read TGTGCCAGCAGTTTAGACAGACCCCCTTCCTTC.

This chain uses TRBV7-2 with TRBJ2-1; 12 positions agree with TRBD2. The CDR3 totals 16 residues. J gave up 7 bases and V 5 bases, and 9 bases lay outside the gene matches. Germline V gene data show CDR1 as SGHTA and CDR2 as FQGNSA. CDR3 in amino acids: CASSPELAGGGNEQFF. The DNA of the CDR3 is TGTGCCAGCAGCCCCGAACTAGCGGGGGGCGGAAATGAGCAGTTCTTC.

This chain's CDR3 is CASSLLREGVGTEAFF. CDR3 in DNA: TGTGCCAGCTCACTGTTGCGAGAGGGGGTAGGGACTGAAGCTTTCTTT. The chain recombines TRBV18 with TRBJ1-1, with D perhaps TRBD1 (6 bases). The CDR3 consists of 16 residues. Trimming took off 4 bases at V and 5 bases at J, with 20 bases between the two ends. CDR1 is KGHSH and CDR2 is LQKENI in the germline V gene.

The chain uses TRBV19 and TRBJ2-2; 7 positions agree with TRBD2. CDR1 LNHDA and CDR2 SQIVND come from the germline V gene (reference sequence). V was pared by 9 bases and J by 0 bases, with 10 bases of the junction left unmatched. The CDR3 has 16 amino acids. The CDR3 nucleotides are TGTGCCAGCCGATTTGCGGGGGATCCGAACACCGGGGAGCTGTTTTTT. It codes for CASRFAGDPNTGELFF. Filled out from reference TRBV19 and TRBJ2-2, the complete variable domain reads DGGITQSPKYLFRKEGQNVTLSCEQNLNHDAMYWYRQDPGQGLRLIYYSQIVNDFQKGDIAEGYSVSREKKESFPLTVTSAQKNPTAFYLCASRFAGDPNTGELFFGEGSRLTVL.

The chain joins TRBV7-2 to TRBJ2-4, with 9 bases fitting TRBD2. Germline V gene sequence: CDR1 SGHTA, CDR2 FQGNSA. This CDR3 contains 16 residues. V lost 6 bases and J lost 6; bases outside the gene matches: 12. Here the CDR3 DNA reads TGTGCCAGCAGATATGCGGGAGGGCATTTTAGAAACATTCAGTACTTC. This codes for CASRYAGGHFRNIQYF.

The CDR3 DNA reads TGTGCCACTGATGGGGGGGATCAGCCCCAGCATTTT. It is translated as CATDGGDQPQHF. The chain employs TRBV3-1 (or the pseudogene TRBV3-2) and TRBJ1-5, with a possible D match to TRBD1 (5 bases). This CDR3 comprises 12 residues. V shed 10 bases and J shed 5 bases, with 12 bases lying between them. In germline, CDR1 is LGHDT, CDR2 YNNKEL (reference sequence).

The chain employs TRBV2 and TRBJ2-3, with D hard to call. The germline gives CDR1 SNHLY, CDR2 FYNNEI. The CDR3 runs to 11 residues. Trimming took off 8 bases at V and 5 bases at J, with 8 bases between the two ends. The CDR3 sequence is CASGSGDTQYF. The CDR3 DNA reads TGTGCCAGCGGTTCGGGAGATACGCAGTATTTT.

The chain employs TRBV6-5 and TRBJ2-3; maybe TRBD2 (5 bases). V lost 8 bases, J lost 2 bases, and 11 bases lay in between. This CDR3 has 13 residues. Germline V lookup: CDR1 MNHEY, CDR2 SVGAGI. CDR3 DNA: TGTGCCAGCGAGGGTCAGAACACAGATACGCAGTATTTT. It codes for CASEGQNTDTQYF.

This sequence joins TRBV9 and TRBJ2-2; D possibly corresponds to TRBD2 (5 bases). This CDR3 has 15 amino acids. Germline lookup yields CDR1 SGDLS and CDR2 YYNGEE. The V and J ends lost 7 bases and 0 bases respectively, with 13 bases between them. CDR3 protein: CASHAGLANTGELFF. CDR3 coding DNA: TGTGCCAGCCATGCAGGACTCGCGAACACCGGGGAGCTGTTTTTT.

The chain recombines TRBV28 with TRBJ2-7; 7 nucleotides agree with TRBD1. V gave up 3 bases and J gave up 4 bases; unmatched junction bases: 6. Germline CDR1 MDHEN, CDR2 SYDVKM. This CDR3 is built from 14 residues. The CDR3 coding sequence is TGTGCCAGCAGTTTGACAGGGAGAGCGTACGAGCAGTACGTC. Protein sequence: CASSLTGRAYEQYV.

This chain joins TRBV5-4 and TRBJ1-4, with TRBD1 matching over 7 bases. CDR1 is SGHNT and CDR2 is YYREEE in the germline V gene (reference sequence). This CDR3 region has 14 residues. J was trimmed by 6 bases and V by 4 bases; bases with no gene match: 6. The CDR3 reads CASSDGTVYEKLFF. For the CDR3, the DNA is TGTGCCAGCAGCGATGGGACAGTCTATGAAAAACTGTTTTTT. Drawing the rest from reference TRBV5-4 and TRBJ1-4, the complete variable domain is ETGVTQSPTHLIKTRGQQVTLRCSSQSGHNTVSWYQQALGQGPQFIFQYYREEENGRGNFPPRFSGLQFPNYSSELNVNALELDDSALYLCASSDGTVYEKLFFGSGTQLSVL.

The chain couples TRBV4-1 to TRBJ2-1; 7 bases are a match to TRBD2. Germline V CDR1 and CDR2: MGHRA, YSYEKL. This CDR3 has 16 amino acids. After removal of 1 base from V and 8 bases from J, the junction contained 11 bases not matched to a gene. The CDR3 DNA reads TGCGCCAGCAGCCAAGCGTGGACTAGTTCGACGGATGAGCAGTTCTTC. Translation gives CASSQAWTSSTDEQFF.

The chain links TRBV7-9 to TRBJ2-3; TRBD2 is a possible D gene (6 bases). The CDR3 runs to 14 residues. Germline CDR1 reads SEHNR; CDR2 reads FQNEAQ (reference sequence). V was cut by 1 base and J by 5 bases, with 10 bases left in between. CDR3 sequence (DNA): TGTGCCAGCAGCTTAGGAGCGGGTGGAGATACGCAGTATTTT. Protein: CASSLGAGGDTQYF.

The rearrangement links TRBV7-2 to TRBJ1-3; D gene uncertain. Germline V gene sequence: CDR1 SGHTA, CDR2 FQGNSA. V lost 4 bases, J lost 0 bases, and 13 bases lay in between. The CDR3 length is 16 residues. The CDR3 spells CASSYLPEPSGNTIYF. The CDR3, as DNA: TGTGCCAGCAGCTATTTGCCAGAACCCTCTGGAAACACCATATATTTT.

This sequence joins TRBV18 and TRBJ1-4, with a possible D match to TRBD1 (5 bases). In germline, CDR1 is KGHSH, CDR2 LQKENI. The CDR3 sequence is 16 residues long. With 2 bases removed from V and 4 bases from J, the gap between germline ends came to 14 bases. This CDR3 reads CASSPMGRNLNEKLFF. CDR3 DNA: TGTGCCAGCTCACCAATGGGGCGGAACCTTAATGAAAAACTGTTTTTT.

This clone was picked up a small number of times. The chain joins TRBV9 to TRBJ2-1; D might be TRBD2 (6 bases). V was cut by 0 bases and J by 4 bases, with 11 bases left in between. The germline CDR1 and CDR2 sequences are SGDLS and YYNGEE. The CDR3 contains 15 residues. The chain's CDR3 is CASSVAGVGYNEQFF. CDR3 bases: TGTGCCAGCAGCGTAGCGGGAGTGGGTTACAATGAGCAGTTCTTC.

This rearrangement joins TRBV27 to TRBJ1-6; 7 bases match TRBD1. The germline V gene has CDR1 MNHEY and CDR2 SMNVEV (reference sequence). V gave up 4 bases and J gave up 10 bases; unmatched junction bases: 4. The CDR3 has 13 amino acids. In DNA, the CDR3 is TGTGCCAGCAGTTCGAGGGGGCGATCACCCCTCCACTTT. This encodes CASSSRGRSPLHF.

Here the CDR3 DNA reads TGTGCCACTATACTCCGGGACAGGGTTAACTATGGCTACACCTTC. Protein product: CATILRDRVNYGYTF. The V call is TRBV24-1, the J call TRBJ1-2; 9 nucleotides match TRBD1. V was pared by 10 bases and J by 1 base, with 9 bases of the junction left unmatched. CDR1 is KGHDR and CDR2 is SFDVKD in the germline V gene. There are 15 residues in the CDR3.